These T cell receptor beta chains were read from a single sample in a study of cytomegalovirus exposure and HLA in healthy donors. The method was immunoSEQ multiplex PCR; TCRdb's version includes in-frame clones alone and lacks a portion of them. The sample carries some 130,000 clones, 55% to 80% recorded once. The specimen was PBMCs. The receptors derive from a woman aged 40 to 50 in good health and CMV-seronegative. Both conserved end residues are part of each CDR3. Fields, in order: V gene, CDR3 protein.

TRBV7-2	CASSGQETEAFF
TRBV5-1	CASSRGALRGHEQYF
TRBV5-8	CASSLASPGGSEQFF
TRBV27	CASNGWGANTGELFF
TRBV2	CASRTGTSGEQYF
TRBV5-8	CASSPPLQGPSWETQYF
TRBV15	CATSSGQPTSYGYTF
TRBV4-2	CASSQGRGIYEQYF
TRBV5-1	CASSSTGGTNTGELFF
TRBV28	CASSLSSSNQPQHF
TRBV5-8	CASSLLSGNTEAFF
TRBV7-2	CASSPRTGGDSEAFF
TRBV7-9	CASSLFGGKAFF
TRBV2	CASSENRAQYF
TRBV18	CASSPTGYQETQYF
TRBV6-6	CASRRPGGMNTEAFF
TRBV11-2	CASSLSGQYNSPLHF
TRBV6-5	CASSYYTNYGYTF
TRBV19	CASTPTGRPHLLISGANVLTF
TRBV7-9	CASSPKYQGQGVTGELFF
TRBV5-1	CASSLETSAPTQYF
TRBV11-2	CASNHRQGGTYEQYF
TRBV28	CASSSGQGIPGELFF
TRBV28	CASSAVGTGLYGYTF
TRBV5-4	CASSSKTSGGISSYNEQFF
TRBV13	CASSAGQGELKKLFF
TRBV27	CASRLQGPFYEQYF
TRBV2	CASRPTEDFQLYEQYF
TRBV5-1	CASSPGTSGEEQFF
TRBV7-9	CASSFTGMEHRGYTF
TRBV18	CASSYGEESTIYF
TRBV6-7	CASSYSGDREAQPQHF
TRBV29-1	CSVLQGQGNYTF